This TCR beta chain emerged from a study of control samples from healthy donors and cancer patients. Germline V gives CDR1 MDHEN, CDR2 SYDVKM. With 5 bases removed from V and 2 bases from J, the gap between germline ends came to 9 bases. The CDR3 is made up of 13 amino acids. Clones were sequenced by immunoSEQ multiplex PCR, and TCRdb holds only the in-frame ones, with some missing. The sample holds around 150,000 clones, around 96% seen once. The chain carries TRBV28 and TRBJ2-5, with unresolved D. The sequence derives from a woman between 35 and 50 years old in good health. What was sequenced was blood. The DNA for the CDR3 is TGTGCCAGCAGTCCACATAGACAAGAGACCCAGTACTTC. Protein sequence: CASSPHRQETQYF.